Listed below are T cell receptor beta chains from one sample, sequenced in a study of T cell clonotyping in hematopoietic cell transplantation. Method: immunoSEQ multiplex PCR; TCRdb's copy keeps in-frame clones and lacks some. Altogether 16,000 or so clones are present, around nine tenths being singletons, with the ten largest covering about 5.7%. Sequenced: peripheral blood mononuclear cells. These TCRs come from a man in his forties in good health. Some clones in this sample may be carry-over from other donors' samples. CDR3s include the opening cysteine and the closing phenylalanine or tryptophan. Fields, in order: V gene, clone size, J gene, D gene, CDR3 DNA, CDR3 protein. The D gene is left open where the match is weak. Size is stated for part of the rows, as once, few or many counts, or as a class when the clone is expanded.

TRBV7-7	NA	TRBJ1-5	NA	TGTGCTAGCAGCTTGGGGGTGGGTCAGCCCCAGCATTTT	CASSLGVGQPQHF
TRBV10-3	once	TRBJ2-7	NA	TGTGCCATCAGTGTGGAACTAGCTATTTACGAGCAGTACTTC	CAISVELAIYEQYF
TRBV6-4	few	TRBJ2-2	TRBD1	TGTGCCAGCAGTGGACAGGGGGACACCGGGGAGCTGTTTTTT	CASSGQGDTGELFF
TRBV11-2	NA	TRBJ1-1	TRBD1	TGTGCCAGCAGCTTCAGGGACAGGGGGCATAGTGAAGCTTTCTTT	CASSFRDRGHSEAFF
TRBV25-1	NA	TRBJ2-7	TRBD1	TGTGCCAGCAGTGAGGGACAGGGGTTTGACGAGCAGTACTTC	CASSEGQGFDEQYF
TRBV6-6	NA	TRBJ2-7	TRBD1	TGTGCCAGCAGTTACTCGGGACAGGTGGGGGAAGAGCAGTACTTC	CASSYSGQVGEEQYF
TRBV4-3	NA	TRBJ2-7	NA	TGCGCCAGCAGCCAAGAGGGAGAGCCAGGGATCTACGAGCAGTACTTC	CASSQEGEPGIYEQYF
TRBV29-1	NA	TRBJ1-1	NA	TGCAGCGGTAGCAGGTCCACTGAAGCTTTCTTT	CSGSRSTEAFF
TRBV6-5	NA	TRBJ2-1	NA	TGTGCCAGCGGGATGGGTAGCTCCTACAATGAGCAGTTCTTC	CASGMGSSYNEQFF
TRBV6-1	NA	TRBJ2-7	NA	NA	CASSEGFLEKGFYEQYF
TRBV18	NA	TRBJ2-1	NA	TGTGCCAGCTCACCAGGGAATGAGCAGTTCTTC	CASSPGNEQFF
TRBV14	few	TRBJ2-2	NA	TGTGCCAGCAGCCAAGCCACCGGGGAGCTGTTTTTT	CASSQATGELFF
TRBV7-3	NA	TRBJ1-1	TRBD1	TGTGCCAGCAGCTTAACGCAGGGGGCGAAACCAGCTTTCTTT	CASSLTQGAKPAFF
TRBV4-1	NA	TRBJ2-3	NA	TGCGCCAGCAGCCACCCCCTGAGTCCCGCCCACACAGATACGCAGTATTTT	CASSHPLSPAHTDTQYF
TRBV2	NA	TRBJ1-1	NA	TGTGCCAGCAGTGGAGACGGGGCGGGTGAAGCTTTCTTT	CASSGDGAGEAFF
TRBV29-1	NA	TRBJ2-3	NA	TGCAGCTCATCATCCGGCCCAGGGCGCACAGATACGCAGTATTTT	CSSSSGPGRTDTQYF
TRBV2	NA	TRBJ1-2	NA	TGTGCCAGCAGTGCCGGAGGTACAGCTAACTATGGCTACACCTTC	CASSAGGTANYGYTF
TRBV6-5	NA	TRBJ2-7	NA	TGTGCCAGCAGTTGGACACAGAGCTACGAGCAGTACTTC	CASSWTQSYEQYF
TRBV27	NA	TRBJ2-5	TRBD2	TGTGCCAGCAGTTTATCGCGGGAGATCCAAGAGACCCAGTACTTC	CASSLSREIQETQYF
TRBV2	NA	TRBJ1-3	NA	TGTGCCAGCAGCGTCGGAGTGGGCTGGGGAAACACCATATATTTT	CASSVGVGWGNTIYF
TRBV4-1	NA	TRBJ2-5	NA	TGCGCCAGCAGCCCCCCCCGGGAAGAGACCCAGTACTTC	CASSPPREETQYF
TRBV25-1	NA	TRBJ2-6	NA	TGTGCCACCAGCACGGGGGTATCTGGGGCCAACGTCCTGACTTTC	CATSTGVSGANVLTF
TRBV9	NA	TRBJ2-2	NA	TGTGCCAGCAGCGTTTCGGCCGGGGAGCTGTTTTTT	CASSVSAGELFF
TRBV11-2	once	TRBJ2-7	NA	TGTGCCAGCAGCTTAGGGGACACTTACTACGAGCAGTACTTC	CASSLGDTYYEQYF
TRBV19	NA	TRBJ2-1	NA	TGTGCCAGTAGTATAGGAGGGAGGAGCTCCTACAATGAGCAGTTCTTC	CASSIGGRSSYNEQFF
TRBV7-2	NA	TRBJ2-7	NA	TGTGCCAGCAGCTCCTCCGGGACACCCTCCGAGCAGTACTTC	CASSSSGTPSEQYF
TRBV19	NA	TRBJ1-4	TRBD1	TGTGCCAGTAGTGTCCGAGGGGGCACTAATGAAAAACTGTTTTTT	CASSVRGGTNEKLFF
TRBV6-5	NA	TRBJ2-3	NA	TGTGCCAGTAAGGCTAGCGGCACAGATACGCAGTATTTT	CASKASGTDTQYF
TRBV4-2	NA	TRBJ2-6	NA	TGTGCCAGCAGCCCTACTGAGACCTCTGGGGCCAACGTCCTGACTTTC	CASSPTETSGANVLTF
TRBV2	NA	TRBJ1-1	NA	TGTGCCAGCCATGGGGCAGGCCGAGCTTTCTTT	CASHGAGRAFF
TRBV6-5	NA	TRBJ1-5	NA	TGTGCCAGCAGTTACTCGGGTGGCAATCAGCCCCAGCATTTT	CASSYSGGNQPQHF
TRBV30	NA	TRBJ1-1	NA	TGTGCTCTAACAGGTGTTAGCACTGAAGCTTTCTTT	CALTGVSTEAFF
TRBV9	NA	TRBJ2-3	NA	TGTGCCAGCAGCGCGCAGGGGCATCCTAGCACAGATACGCAGTATTTT	CASSAQGHPSTDTQYF
TRBV18	NA	TRBJ2-3	TRBD1	TGTGCCAGCTCACCCGACAGGGGGGTCACAGATACGCAGTATTTT	CASSPDRGVTDTQYF
TRBV19	NA	TRBJ2-1	NA	TGTGCCAGTAGTATAACACGCTCCTACAATGAGCAGTTCTTC	CASSITRSYNEQFF
TRBV7-2	NA	TRBJ2-5	TRBD2	TGTGCCAGCAGCTTAGGGACTAGCGGGCAAGAGACCCAGTACTTC	CASSLGTSGQETQYF
TRBV30	once	TRBJ2-7	TRBD1	TGTGCCTGGAGGGGACAGGGGATCCACGAGCAGTACTTC	CAWRGQGIHEQYF
TRBV7-8	NA	TRBJ1-6	TRBD1	TGTGCCAGCAGCTTAGGGGACAGGGGTCCCGAAACCTATAATTCACCCCTCCACTTT	CASSLGDRGPETYNSPLHF
TRBV29-1	NA	TRBJ2-6	TRBD2	TGCAGCGTTGAAAGGGTTAGCGGGAGCTCTGGGGCCAACGTCCTGACTTTC	CSVERVSGSSGANVLTF
TRBV6-1	NA	TRBJ2-5	TRBD2	TGTGCCAGCAGTGAAGCGACTAGCGGGATACAAGAGACCCAGTACTTC	CASSEATSGIQETQYF
TRBV18	medium-sized	TRBJ2-7	NA	TGTGCCAGCTCACCCGAAATGGTCGAGCAGTACTTC	CASSPEMVEQYF
TRBV19	NA	TRBJ2-7	NA	TGTGCCAGTAGTATGAAGGGAACCGAGCAGTACTTC	CASSMKGTEQYF
TRBV5-1	NA	TRBJ1-4	NA	TGCGCCAGCAGCCTCGGGACAATCGCAACTAATGAAAAACTGTTTTTT	CASSLGTIATNEKLFF
TRBV29-1	once	TRBJ2-1	NA	TGCAGCGCTCCAGGGCAGGGAGTCTACAATGAGCAGTTCTTC	CSAPGQGVYNEQFF
TRBV5-6	once	TRBJ1-5	NA	TGTGCCAGCAGTGTTAGGTCGAGCAATCAGCCCCAGCATTTT	CASSVRSSNQPQHF
TRBV7-3	few	TRBJ2-3	NA	TGTGCCAGCAGCCAGGGGTCCCCCACAGATACGCAGTATTTT	CASSQGSPTDTQYF
TRBV9	NA	TRBJ2-7	NA	TGTGCCAGCAGCGTTGGCAGATCTATTTACGAGCAGTACTTC	CASSVGRSIYEQYF
TRBV5-1	once	TRBJ2-5	TRBD2	TGCGCCAGCAGATCCGGGACTAGCGGGCGGGAGACCCAGTACTTC	CASRSGTSGRETQYF
TRBV4-3	NA	TRBJ2-7	NA	TGCGCCAGCAGCCAAGATCTAGGGACCGCCTACGAGCAGTACTTC	CASSQDLGTAYEQYF